This T cell receptor beta chain was found in a study of CD8 T cells in Susac syndrome. The study's findings and limits: As acknowledged by the study, its TCR sequencing and HLA analysis included a relatively small number of individuals.

As for this clonotype: What it recognizes is unknown.

Germline CDR1 and CDR2: MDHEN and SYDVKM. Between the trimmed V and J ends, which lost 4 bases and 0 bases, there was a span of 9 bases. The CDR3 covers 14 residues. Reverse transcription used about 0.45 to 1 ug RNA and random hexamers. Across 54 Vbeta and 13 Jbeta, TCR beta CDR3 was amplified with immunoSEQ multiplex PCR. TCRdb redid the calling of the immunoSEQ multiplex PCR reads with MiXCR, one entry per CDR3 protein. The data contain about 280,000 distinct CDR3 sequences, roughly 84% of them singletons. This chain links TRBV28 with TRBJ2-5; D call uncertain. The sequencing sample was made of CD8+ T cells from PBMCs. The clonotype originates from a human donor with multiple sclerosis. DNA for the CDR3: TGTGCCAGCAGTTCCGGATTGGACCAAGAGACCCAGTACTTC. Amino acid sequence: CASSSGLDQETQYF.